What follows describes a single T cell receptor beta chain. Data came from immunoSEQ multiplex PCR; TCRdb stores just in-frame clones and leaves some out. The sample consists of 45,000 to 50,000 clones, 80% to 95% of them appearing once. The sample is drawn from a study of technical replicates of blood from a few donors. CDR1 SEHNR and CDR2 FQNEAQ come from the germline V gene (reference sequence). The CDR3 extends over 13 amino acids. V gave up 4 bases and J gave up 6 bases; unmatched junction bases: 6. The sequence was obtained from a human donor in good health. Some clones in this sample may be carry-over from other donors' samples. The chain is built from TRBV7-9 and TRBJ2-7; 7 bases align to TRBD1. The specimen was PBMCs. The DNA of the CDR3 is TGTGCCAGCAGCTATAGACAGGGCCTCGAGCAGTACTTC. It is translated as CASSYRQGLEQYF.